The rows below give T cell receptor beta chains drawn from one sample of a study of cytomegalovirus exposure and HLA in healthy donors. Profiled with immunoSEQ multiplex PCR; TCRdb holds only in-frame clones, not every one. This table holds 150,000 to 200,000 clones, about 83% found once. Sequencing input: PBMCs. The receptor set was obtained from a girl between 5 and 17 years old in good health and CMV-seropositive. The CDR3 runs from the conserved cysteine through the conserved F or W. A D gene is named only where the DNA matches it firmly. Rows give clone size only sometimes, using once, few, many, or a class for an expanded clone.

len: 13; d_gene: .; j_gene: TRBJ2-1; abundance: once; v_gene: TRBV6-5; CDR3aa: CASTRTEYNEQFF; CDR3nt: TGTGCCAGCACCAGGACAGAGTACAATGAGCAGTTCTTC
len: 14; d_gene: .; j_gene: TRBJ2-1; abundance: few; v_gene: TRBV4-2; CDR3aa: CAGSQDPGSYEQFF; CDR3nt: TGTGCCGGCAGCCAAGATCCTGGGAGCTATGAGCAGTTCTTC
len: 21; d_gene: TRBD1; j_gene: TRBJ2-6; abundance: .; v_gene: TRBV7-3; CDR3aa: CAGSASDTQRGQGAGANVLTF; CDR3nt: TGTGCCGGCAGCGCCAGCGATACTCAGCGGGGACAGGGGGCTGGGGCCAACGTCCTGACTTTC
len: 16; d_gene: TRBD1; j_gene: TRBJ1-1; abundance: .; v_gene: TRBV19; CDR3aa: CASSLGTGGLNTEAFF; CDR3nt: TGTGCCAGTAGTCTCGGGACAGGGGGTCTGAACACTGAAGCTTTCTTT
len: 14; d_gene: TRBD2; j_gene: TRBJ2-7; abundance: .; v_gene: TRBV2; CDR3aa: CASRMGLAGNEQYF; CDR3nt: TGTGCCAGCCGCATGGGACTAGCGGGGAACGAGCAGTACTTC
len: 13; d_gene: TRBD1; j_gene: TRBJ1-2; abundance: .; v_gene: TRBV18; CDR3aa: CASPPRQGSGYTF; CDR3nt: TGTGCCAGCCCCCCCAGACAGGGGTCTGGCTACACCTTC
len: 17; d_gene: TRBD1; j_gene: TRBJ1-1; abundance: .; v_gene: TRBV28; CDR3aa: CASSLGGQGIRNTEAFF; CDR3nt: TGTGCCAGCAGTTTAGGGGGACAGGGGATTAGGAACACTGAAGCTTTCTTT
len: 13; d_gene: .; j_gene: TRBJ1-5; abundance: few; v_gene: TRBV6-5; CDR3aa: CASSMGLAQPQHF; CDR3nt: TGTGCCAGCAGTATGGGGCTCGCTCAGCCCCAGCATTTT
len: 13; d_gene: .; j_gene: TRBJ1-3; abundance: once; v_gene: TRBV4-2; CDR3aa: CASSVRQEDTIYF; CDR3nt: TGTGCCAGCAGCGTTCGACAGGAGGACACCATATATTTT
len: 13; d_gene: .; j_gene: TRBJ2-2; abundance: .; v_gene: TRBV27; CDR3aa: CASSLSPPTELFF; CDR3nt: TGTGCCAGCAGTTTATCGCCACCCACTGAGCTGTTTTTT
len: 16; d_gene: TRBD2; j_gene: TRBJ2-3; abundance: .; v_gene: TRBV9; CDR3aa: CASSAAAGTSPDTQYF; CDR3nt: TGTGCCAGCAGCGCGGCAGCGGGGACCTCCCCAGATACGCAGTATTTT
len: 15; d_gene: .; j_gene: TRBJ1-3; abundance: .; v_gene: TRBV7-9; CDR3aa: CASSSPDRSGNTIYF; CDR3nt: TGTGCCAGCAGCTCCCCCGACAGGTCTGGAAACACCATATATTTT
len: 15; d_gene: .; j_gene: TRBJ2-7; abundance: .; v_gene: TRBV2; CDR3aa: CASSVRGRSSYEQYF; CDR3nt: TGTGCCAGCAGTGTCCGCGGGCGTTCCTCCTACGAGCAGTACTTC
len: 15; d_gene: TRBD1; j_gene: TRBJ2-7; abundance: .; v_gene: TRBV9; CDR3aa: CASSPMGTGSYEQYF; CDR3nt: TGTGCCAGCAGCCCAATGGGGACAGGGTCCTACGAGCAGTACTTC
len: 15; d_gene: .; j_gene: TRBJ1-2; abundance: .; v_gene: TRBV11-2; CDR3aa: CASSLDHGLNYGYTF; CDR3nt: TGTGCCAGCAGCTTAGATCATGGGCTTAACTATGGCTACACCTTC
len: 15; d_gene: TRBD1; j_gene: TRBJ2-1; abundance: .; v_gene: TRBV30; CDR3aa: CAWSVSGTGLYEQFF; CDR3nt: TGTGCCTGGAGTGTTTCGGGGACAGGTCTCTATGAGCAGTTCTTC
len: 14; d_gene: .; j_gene: TRBJ2-7; abundance: .; v_gene: TRBV9; CDR3aa: CASSVDSAYYEQYF; CDR3nt: TGTGCCAGCAGCGTAGATTCAGCGTACTACGAGCAGTACTTC
len: 15; d_gene: TRBD1; j_gene: TRBJ1-5; abundance: .; v_gene: TRBV14; CDR3aa: CASTYPRGQDQPQHF; CDR3nt: TGTGCCAGCACCTATCCCAGGGGGCAGGATCAGCCCCAGCATTTT
len: 15; d_gene: .; j_gene: TRBJ1-2; abundance: .; v_gene: TRBV28; CDR3aa: CASSSPPEANYGYTF; CDR3nt: TGTGCCAGCAGTTCCCCCCCGGAGGCCAACTATGGCTACACCTTC
len: 17; d_gene: TRBD1; j_gene: TRBJ1-6; abundance: .; v_gene: TRBV11-2; CDR3aa: CASSPGTGKPYNSPLHF; CDR3nt: TGTGCCAGCAGCCCTGGGACAGGGAAGCCCTATAATTCACCCCTCCACTTT
len: 15; d_gene: TRBD2; j_gene: TRBJ2-5; abundance: once; v_gene: TRBV29-1; CDR3aa: CSVETRGDLQETQYF; CDR3nt: TGCAGCGTTGAAACCCGGGGGGATCTACAAGAGACCCAGTACTTC
len: 18; d_gene: TRBD2; j_gene: TRBJ2-5; abundance: once; v_gene: TRBV7-8; CDR3aa: CASSLEGSGGGESGTQYF; CDR3nt: TGTGCCAGCAGCTTAGAGGGTAGCGGGGGTGGTGAGTCCGGGACCCAGTACTTC
len: 15; d_gene: TRBD1; j_gene: TRBJ1-2; abundance: once; v_gene: TRBV19; CDR3aa: CASSPKTGGYYGYTF; CDR3nt: TGTGCCAGTAGTCCGAAGACAGGGGGTTACTATGGCTACACCTTC
len: 14; d_gene: .; j_gene: TRBJ2-7; abundance: few; v_gene: TRBV11-2; CDR3aa: CASSITDNQGEQYF; CDR3nt: TGTGCCAGCAGCATAACGGACAATCAGGGCGAGCAGTACTTC
len: 14; d_gene: .; j_gene: TRBJ1-4; abundance: .; v_gene: TRBV10-2; CDR3aa: CASSEGQWNEKLFF; CDR3nt: TGCGCCAGCAGTGAGGGACAGTGGAATGAAAAACTGTTTTTT
len: 17; d_gene: TRBD2; j_gene: TRBJ2-5; abundance: once; v_gene: TRBV11-1; CDR3aa: CASSPSSGGAGRETQYF; CDR3nt: TGTGCCAGCAGCCCCTCTAGCGGGGGGGCCGGGCGAGAGACCCAGTACTTC
len: 16; d_gene: TRBD2; j_gene: TRBJ2-5; abundance: .; v_gene: TRBV5-1; CDR3aa: CASSLGGLARAETQYF; CDR3nt: TGCGCCAGCAGCTTGGGGGGACTAGCAAGAGCTGAGACCCAGTACTTC
len: 15; d_gene: TRBD1; j_gene: TRBJ1-1; abundance: .; v_gene: TRBV9; CDR3aa: CASSPRGQGNTEAFF; CDR3nt: TGTGCCAGCAGCCCCCGCGGACAGGGGAACACTGAAGCTTTTTTT
len: 12; d_gene: .; j_gene: TRBJ1-1; abundance: .; v_gene: TRBV5-4; CDR3aa: CASSLLEGPAFF; CDR3nt: TGTGCCAGCAGCTTGTTGGAGGGACCGGCTTTCTTT
len: 11; d_gene: .; j_gene: TRBJ1-2; abundance: .; v_gene: TRBV5-6; CDR3aa: CASSYELGYTF; CDR3nt: TGTGCCAGCAGCTATGAACTAGGCTACACCTTC
len: 14; d_gene: .; j_gene: TRBJ1-2; abundance: .; v_gene: TRBV7-9; CDR3aa: CASSLAEGINGYTF; CDR3nt: TGTGCCAGCAGCTTAGCGGAGGGGATAAATGGCTACACCTTC
len: 17; d_gene: TRBD2; j_gene: TRBJ2-3; abundance: once; v_gene: TRBV9; CDR3aa: CASSVGGLAGSTDTQYF; CDR3nt: TGTGCCAGCAGCGTAGGGGGACTAGCGGGGAGCACAGATACGCAGTATTTT
len: 13; d_gene: TRBD1; j_gene: TRBJ1-2; abundance: .; v_gene: TRBV13; CDR3aa: CASSFDRVSGYTF; CDR3nt: TGTGCCAGCAGCTTCGACAGGGTGAGTGGCTACACCTTC
len: 14; d_gene: TRBD1; j_gene: TRBJ1-2; abundance: .; v_gene: TRBV7-2; CDR3aa: CASSSQGATGGYTF; CDR3nt: TGTGCCAGCAGTTCGCAGGGGGCTACGGGGGGCTACACCTTC
len: 15; d_gene: .; j_gene: TRBJ2-1; abundance: .; v_gene: TRBV5-8; CDR3aa: CASSLGGAEDNEQFF; CDR3nt: TGTGCCAGCAGCTTAGGGGGGGCCGAGGACAATGAGCAGTTCTTC
len: 12; d_gene: .; j_gene: TRBJ2-7; abundance: .; v_gene: TRBV5-1; CDR3aa: CASSLQGSEQYF; CDR3nt: TGCGCCAGCAGCTTGCAGGGTTCCGAGCAGTACTTC
len: 14; d_gene: .; j_gene: TRBJ2-5; abundance: .; v_gene: TRBV15; CDR3aa: CATSRDLRQETQYF; CDR3nt: TGTGCCACCAGCAGAGACCTGAGACAAGAGACCCAGTACTTC
len: 13; d_gene: .; j_gene: TRBJ2-7; abundance: .; v_gene: TRBV5-6; CDR3aa: CASSLNRAYEQYF; CDR3nt: TGTGCCAGCAGCTTGAACAGGGCCTACGAGCAGTACTTC
len: 12; d_gene: .; j_gene: TRBJ2-1; abundance: .; v_gene: TRBV27; CDR3aa: CASRGGADEQFF; CDR3nt: TGTGCCAGCAGGGGGGGGGCGGATGAGCAGTTCTTC
len: 13; d_gene: .; j_gene: TRBJ2-5; abundance: .; v_gene: TRBV10-2; CDR3aa: CASSDRGKETQYF; CDR3nt: TGCGCCAGCAGTGACAGGGGCAAAGAGACCCAGTACTTC
len: 11; d_gene: .; j_gene: TRBJ2-5; abundance: .; v_gene: TRBV2; CDR3aa: CASSAGETQYF; CDR3nt: TGTGCCAGCAGTGCGGGAGAGACCCAGTACTTC
len: 15; d_gene: .; j_gene: TRBJ1-1; abundance: .; v_gene: TRBV7-6; CDR3aa: CASSLLAQGSPEAFF; CDR3nt: TGTGCCAGCAGCTTATTAGCCCAGGGCTCCCCTGAAGCTTTCTTT
len: 15; d_gene: .; j_gene: TRBJ1-1; abundance: few; v_gene: TRBV7-3; CDR3aa: CASSPQGSKNTEAFF; CDR3nt: TGTGCCAGCAGCCCCCAGGGATCAAAGAACACTGAAGCTTTCTTT
len: 16; d_gene: TRBD1; j_gene: TRBJ1-5; abundance: few; v_gene: TRBV2; CDR3aa: CASSGPGTGVNQPQHF; CDR3nt: TGTGCCAGCAGCGGTCCCGGGACAGGGGTTAATCAGCCCCAGCATTTT
len: 13; d_gene: .; j_gene: TRBJ1-2; abundance: .; v_gene: TRBV2; CDR3aa: CALHERQGWGYTF; CDR3nt: TGTGCCCTGCATGAGCGCCAGGGCTGGGGCTACACCTTC